This T cell receptor (beta chain) was identified during a study of blood T cell repertoires in COVID-19. Study background: From T cells, B-cell-depleted T cells, or PBMCs came the material, which was cDNA or gDNA.

Sequencing used immunoSEQ multiplex PCR; TCRdb keeps in-frame clones, though not all of them. This sample has 150,000 to 200,000 clones, with 70% to 85% found just once. Residents of over 20 US areas, aged roughly 18 to 89 years, made up the participants. Cohorts were determined from participant-reported clinical history. Two negative PCRs, clearance, or symptom resolution characterized the recovered Cohort 3 donors. This clone is medium-sized within its sample. Germline values: CDR1 SEHNR, CDR2 FQNEAQ (reference sequence). The CDR3 is 15 amino acids. The trim removed 1 base at V and 7 bases at J, leaving 6 bases unmatched.

This chain connects TRBV7-9 to TRBJ2-1; 8 nucleotides match TRBD2. This sequence originates from a man aged 45-65 years who had recovered from COVID-19. Sequencing was performed on PBMCs or T cells enriched from blood (not recorded which). CDR3 sequence (DNA): TGTGCCAGCAGCTTAGTTAGCGGGGTTTTGAATGAGCAGTTCTTC. This encodes CASSLVSGVLNEQFF.